This TCR beta chain was sequenced for a study of cytomegalovirus exposure and HLA in healthy donors (dated by TCRdb to the late 2010s). A note on the overall study: According to an earlier analysis of around 600 of the donors, about 179 million T cells yielded 100 million or so unique TCR beta sequences and approximately 300 Gb of sequence data. An earlier analysis of 587 of the donors applied high-throughput TCR beta sequencing to assess whether each TCR beta V gene segment acted as functional or pseudogenic. The study combined high-throughput TCR immunosequencing, statistical association of individual TCRs with disease status, and machine learning to predict cytomegalovirus infection status. Typing coverage varied by locus: 629-630 donors for A, B, C, DRB1 and DQB1; roughly 510 for DQA1; more than 600 for DPA1; around 490 for DPB1. Rather than drawing on any new phenotypic data, the later analysis identified candidate immune exposures from TCR beta sequences and the way those sequences occurred across donors. All discovery cohort repertoires had been generated on a single sequencing platform. Using immunosequencing, the study profiled T cell repertoires from 666 subjects and related those repertoires to cytomegalovirus serostatus. Among the approximately 430 genotyped donors, approximately 82% belonged to the genetic ancestry cluster associated with self-reported Caucasian donors. Several DR-DQ haplotypes were handled as single units for association and clustering because linkage in the cohort was strong. A separate validation cohort of roughly 120 different subjects was used in addition to the roughly 670-subject first cohort. An early release that covered fewer than 800 HLA-typed donors contained approximately 300 gigabases of sequencing data and tens of millions of unique TCR sequences. In a later genetic analysis, genome-wide SNP genotypes for about three fifths of the roughly 670 donors were used, and that subset was treated as a discovery cohort. Alongside the repertoire data, information on donor age, sex, ethnicity and CMV serostatus was compiled. A later analysis re-examined previously published TCR beta repertoires from around 670 donors and added high-resolution HLA genotyping to investigate patterns of TCR occurrence. The study aimed to test whether cataloging public T cell receptors could reveal signatures of past pathogen exposure. Across 300 to 500 genotyped donors of the cohort, an average of approximately 200,000 unique TCR beta nucleotide sequences per donor were sequenced, and approximately 17% of those sequences were non-productive. Class I and class II HLA loci were covered by the typing at four-digit resolution.

The CDR3, from cysteine to phenylalanine, totals 17 residues. Of all the DNA, just the CDR3 is kept, 51 bases in frame from base 1. CDR1 and CDR2 (SGHVS, FNYEAQ) derive from the germline V gene. V and J are trimmed by 5 bases and 2 bases, and the gene matches miss 14 bases of the junction. The library was prepared using the immunoSEQ multiplex PCR assay. The multiplex PCR relied on a mix of 60 forward primers for TCR Vbeta segments and 13 reverse primers for TCR Jbeta segments. The CDR3 region of rearranged TCR beta genes was amplified from genomic DNA with a multiplex PCR assay. The amplified TCR beta libraries were sequenced on the Illumina HiSeq System as 87-base-pair reads. The published analysis was carried out like this. Across the 670 or so repertoires, a later analysis counted tens of millions of unique TCR beta chains, 9.5 million to 12 million of which were shared by at least two donors. Raw reads were error-corrected and collapsed into unique sequences by a nearest-neighbor algorithm in which closely related sequences were merged to remove PCR and sequencing errors. V, D and J gene segments were assigned by aligning CDR3 sequences to IMGT reference sequences. For a sequence to be retained, a match of at least six nucleotides to both a V gene segment and a J gene segment was required. A rearrangement counted as productive if the CDR3 had no stop codons and remained in frame with V and J, and every other rearrangement counted as non-productive. Following IMGT convention, CDR3 was defined as the stretch from the second conserved V-encoded cysteine up to the conserved J-encoded phenylalanine. The earlier analysis of 550 to 650 of the donors excluded any sequence lacking an unambiguous match to a single V gene segment. In an earlier analysis of approximately 590 of the donors, V segments were called functional above 56.7% productive rearrangements and were called segregating when the between-donor standard deviation exceeded 5%. A statistical classification framework was built for diagnosing cytomegalovirus status from the catalog of TCR beta chain sequences. V and J gene assignment, in a later analysis, came from comparing TCR nucleotide sequences with IMGT/GENE-DB human TR gene sequences. The TCRdist pipeline was used in a later analysis to assign CDR3 sequences and most-parsimonious VDJ recombination scenarios. In a later analysis, each TCR beta chain was defined by its CDR3 amino acid sequence together with its V-gene family, and reads lacking a unique V-gene family were excluded. A later analysis removed several hundred highly shared, low-generation-probability nucleotide sequences to deal with suspected cross-contamination and a sequencing artifact. For each public chain, a later analysis derived a clonal expansion index from normalized ranks of inferred template counts within each repertoire. A later analysis computed generation probabilities with a VDJ recombination model fitted to out-of-frame rearrangements, and checked the results against IGoR. Hypergeometric tests were used in a later analysis to score TCR-TCR, TCR-HLA and TCR-CMV co-occurrence, with a repertoire-size bias correction applied to the TCR pairs. False discovery rates were estimated in a later analysis by permuting HLA or CMV assignments 20 times. A later analysis grouped co-occurring TCRs with DBSCAN, adding TCRdist sequence similarity when clustering within HLA-allele-positive subsets. Co-occurrence clustering excluded repertoires with fewer than 30,000 or more than 120,000 public chains, plus five with anomalous nucleotide sharing. The source is immuneACCESS, and TCRdb retained only in-frame sequences with V and J called. Part of the clones is not carried over; for the studies checked, unresolved V genes explain less than half of this, and the remainder is unexplained. That table is the source of V, J and clone size, and D and trimming were worked out from the DNA. The sample's own table lists 40,000 or so clones. The biggest ten clones account for around 3.8% of the sample.

The cohort comprised fewer than 700 healthy bone marrow donors. Cohort members were all nominally healthy when sampled, although unrecorded immune exposures were likely present. The donor tested CMV seronegative and was one of the 352 seronegative cohort members. A peripheral blood sample was collected from each donor, and TCR beta sequencing was performed on peripheral blood mononuclear cells. The Qiagen DNeasy Blood Extraction Kit was used to extract genomic DNA from the blood cell samples. Details on this clone: Its antigen is unknown.

The paper as a whole reports these results and caveats: Because HLA typing was missing for some donors at each locus, association tests included only the typed subset. A later analysis reported that several top co-occurrence clusters appeared linked to parvovirus B19, influenza, CMV and Epstein-Barr virus. A further reported finding was that TCR beta sequences accurately predicted the HLA-A and HLA-B alleles for most subjects in the first cohort. Broadly in line with IMGT annotations, most TCR beta V segments showed up in productive rearrangements about 90% or about 30% of the time in an earlier analysis of roughly 590 of the donors. Most TCR sequences were seen in very few donors, while some public TCRs were found in many individuals. Because the 87-base-pair reads could not distinguish some IMGT-functional V segments, including TRBV6-2 and TRBV6-3, those segments were excluded. A later analysis associated 17,000 or so TCR beta sequences with specific HLA alleles at a false discovery rate of 0.05. A cluster of highly shared sequence variants was judged likely to represent a technical artifact of the sequencing pipeline. In a later analysis, HLA-associated TCR beta chains were found to be more clonally expanded and to have lower generation probabilities than equally common non-associated chains. Immune exposure information for the cohort was limited to CMV serostatus. A later genetic analysis reported fewer N-insertions in productive TCRs among donors in an Asian-associated ancestry cluster than the roughly 700-donor mean. It was suggested by the authors that the approach could potentially be generalized to other disease states and immunological phenotypes. In the study, 150 to 200 TCR beta chains were listed as associated with cytomegalovirus. A few of the identified cytomegalovirus-associated TCR beta chains were confirmed in vitro to be specific for cytomegalovirus antigens. Linkage disequilibrium might explain the correlated functional status among segregating V segments, but an unknown experimental factor could not be ruled out. In a later analysis, the rate of TCR association differed among HLA loci, with DRB1 alleles having the most associated TCRs and HLA-C alleles having the fewest. Fewer than 20 rarely observed V segments, including chromosome 9 orphons, were excluded from the earlier analysis of approximately 600 of the donors because counts were too low. Sequencing depth was assumed to be roughly uniform across donors in the presence/absence analyses, though that assumption may not hold. In a later analysis, most CMV-associated TCR beta chains were found to appear HLA-restricted, with HLA associations seemingly driven largely by CMV exposure. The cohort was sequenced for TCR beta chains only, and without alpha or paired-chain data the features that could be detected were limited. V-gene and J-gene trimming of TCR beta chains was associated with a missense DCLRE1C variant in a later genetic analysis, and the association was replicated in an independent cohort. When HLA alleles, especially DR and DQ, strongly co-occurred, TCR associations were difficult to assign to individual alleles. The classifier was reported to diagnose cytomegalovirus status with high specificity and sensitivity in both the original and validation cohorts.

Sample: PBMCs. This clonotype originated in a male donor in good health and CMV-seronegative. Rearrangement joined TRBV7-6 to TRBJ1-1; 7 nucleotides in the junction match TRBD1. The DNA sequence is given as TGTGCCAGCAGCATAGGGGGCAGGGGAGCCTTAAACACTGAAGCTTTCTTT. This gives the protein CASSIGGRGALNTEAFF.